This T cell receptor beta chain was recorded in a study of Graves' ophthalmopathy and Graves' hyperthyroidism (dated by TCRdb to the late 2010s). For context, the study as a whole: Peripheral blood was collected at initial diagnosis, before any treatment. Following sample collection, hyperthyroidism patients were given methimazole at a starting dose of 30 mg daily, and ophthalmopathy patients were given high-dose intravenous methylprednisolone. In total, some 140 blood samples were TCR-sequenced: under 45 ophthalmopathy, roughly 80 hyperthyroidism and approximately 17 hyperthyroidism-to-ophthalmopathy patients. A discovery set of 100 patients (43 ophthalmopathy, fewer than 60 stable hyperthyroidism) was enrolled to explore V-J signatures distinguishing ophthalmopathy from hyperthyroidism. To tell Graves' ophthalmopathy apart from Graves' hyperthyroidism, and to predict which patients would progress to ophthalmopathy, the study relied on TCR beta repertoire signatures. An independent validation cohort comprised 18 hyperthyroidism patients and over 15 patients who later progressed from hyperthyroidism to ophthalmopathy. In roughly six hyperthyroidism patients, the T-cell repertoires found in thyroid tissue were compared with those found in blood. The approximately 100 discovery patients were divided at random into training and test sets in a 7:3 ratio.

For repertoire sequencing, the TCR beta CDR3 regions were amplified from RNA transcripts. A first-round RT-PCR used HTBI primers with the Qiagen OneStep RT-PCR kit, followed by a second-round multiplex PCR, size selection and purification. Libraries were sequenced paired-end with 100 bp reads on an Illumina HiSeq2000. The authors' analysis ran thus. Reads were processed with SOAPnuke, discarding reads with adapters, uncalled bases, mean Phred below 15, or no exact constant-primer or identifier match. COPE v1.2.5 was used to merge the high-quality paired reads. Unique nucleotide sequences were defined as clonotypes and aligned to IMGT TRB V, D and J references using MiTCR v1.1. Analysis was restricted to V-J combinations with a frequency above 0.0001, which covered roughly 99% of repertoires. A TCR clonal expansion and chaos score per V-J combination was defined as the ratio of F50 clonal expansion to chaos observed in the TCRdist matrix. Features were reduced by Welch's t-statistics and random forest to 10 to 15 V-J combinations, which fed a naive Bayes classifier. The Morisita-Horn index was used to measure how similar the thyroid and blood repertoires were. TCRdb trimmed the raw reads at Q25, called clones with MiXCR and kept productive beta chains. Rows matching on CDR3 protein sequence are summarized as one entry with the most common DNA and genes. Clone size and V and J calls follow TCRdb, not the original study. This sample has about 220,000 distinct CDR3 sequences in its table, and 20% to 25% of those were observed once. The ten largest account for 35% to 55% of the sample.

Overall results and qualifications from the work: Most expanded thyroid clonotypes with a frequency above 0.001 also appeared in blood, which suggests that blood repertoires may reflect the immune response in the thyroid. In cross-validation, the 13-signature model distinguished ophthalmopathy from stable hyperthyroidism with almost 90% sensitivity and roughly 81% specificity, and in the test set the corresponding values were roughly 78% and 74%. Sample size was not statistically predetermined, and group allocation was not concealed from the investigators. In validation, the model predicted ophthalmopathy progression with about 70% sensitivity and approximately 78% specificity; some 13 predicted patients were CT-confirmed with GO in a median of approximately 6.5 months.

The ophthalmopathy patients had moderately to severely active disease, with a Clinical Activity Score of 3 or higher, a NOSPECS grade of 4 or higher, and a disease duration of less than 3 months. Anyone with other autoimmune diseases, uncontrolled infections, pregnancy or lactation was excluded from the study. Diagnosis relied on clinical symptoms, serum thyroxine, TRAb, thyroid ultrasound and orbital computed tomography. Ficoll-Paque density gradient centrifugation was used to isolate PBMCs from under 11 ml of fresh peripheral blood. Total RNA was extracted using Trizol reagent, and RNA quality was checked on an Agilent 2100 Bioanalyzer. Notes on this clonotype: There is no known antigen for this receptor. Base-call qualities are not available, and no considerably larger clone is one nucleotide away.

Taken from cysteine to phenylalanine, the CDR3 has 12 residues. CDR3 DNA is the only sequence kept; it has 36 bases, read in frame from the first base. Taken from the germline V gene (reference sequence), the CDR1 and CDR2 loops are DFQATT and SNEGSKA. V and J lose 6 bases and 5 bases, and a span of 13 bases separates them. The sequencing sample was made of peripheral blood. This chain joins TRBV20-1 to TRBJ2-5; the D gene is not confidently resolved. The TCR comes from a woman aged 50 to 65 with Graves' ophthalmopathy. Donor details come from another sample of the same person, matched by shared clones. The sequenced DNA: TGCAGTGCAAAATTACCTGGGGAGACCCAGTACTTC. It translates to CSAKLPGETQYF.